What follows are 3 T cell receptor beta chains derived from one specimen sequenced in a study of blood T cell repertoires in COVID-19. The repertoire was sequenced with immunoSEQ multiplex PCR; TCRdb's copy has only in-frame clones and lacks some. The table includes approximately 150,000 clones, more than 80% detected once. Sequenced input: peripheral blood. The receptors derive from a human donor in a cohort sampled during active COVID-19.

The rearrangement joins TRBV6-6 to TRBJ1-4; TRBD1 aligns across 8 bases. CDR1 MNHNY and CDR2 SVGAGI come from the germline V gene (reference sequence). The J segment lost 7 bases and the V segment lost 11 bases, leaving 9 bases of the junction unmatched. CDR3 length equals 13 residues. The CDR3 loop reads CAVRRGTGEKLFF. In DNA form, the CDR3 reads TGTGCCGTCAGAAGGGGGACAGGTGAAAAACTGTTTTTT.

The rearrangement links TRBV6-5 to TRBJ1-1; D might be TRBD1 (5 bases). The CDR3 covers 14 residues. Between the trimmed V and J ends, which lost 8 bases and 1 base, there was a span of 14 bases. CDR1 is MNHEY, CDR2 SVGAGI, per germline. CDR3 region: CASSFREANTEAFF. In nucleotides, the CDR3 is TGTGCCAGCTCATTCAGGGAGGCGAACACTGAAGCTTTCTTT.

V is TRBV15 and J is TRBJ2-1, with TRBD2 matching over 7 bases. CDR1 is LNHNV and CDR2 is YYDKDF in the germline V gene (reference sequence). There are 15 residues in the CDR3. The trim removed 0 bases at V and 8 bases at J, leaving 7 bases unmatched. The CDR3 DNA reads TGTGCCACCAGCAGAGATCTTGGGGCGGGAGATGAGCAGTTCTTC. This codes for CATSRDLGAGDEQFF. Variable domain in full (rest from reference TRBV15 and TRBJ2-1): DAMVIQNPRYQVTQFGKPVTLSCSQTLNHNVMYWYQQKSSQAPKLLFHYYDKDFNNEADTPDNFQSRRPNTSFCFLDIRSPGLGDTAMYLCATSRDLGAGDEQFFGPGTRLTVL.